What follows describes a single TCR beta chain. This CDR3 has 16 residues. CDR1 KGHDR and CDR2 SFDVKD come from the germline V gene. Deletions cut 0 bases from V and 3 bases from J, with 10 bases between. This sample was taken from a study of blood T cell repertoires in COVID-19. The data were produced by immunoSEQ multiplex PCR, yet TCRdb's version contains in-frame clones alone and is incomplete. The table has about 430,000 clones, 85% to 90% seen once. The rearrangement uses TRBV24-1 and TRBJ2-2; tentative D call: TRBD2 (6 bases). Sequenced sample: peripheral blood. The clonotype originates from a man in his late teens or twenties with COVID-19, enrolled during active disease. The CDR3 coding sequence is TGTGCCACCAGTGATTTGGGAGGGGCGGACACCGGGGAGCTGTTTTTT. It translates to CATSDLGGADTGELFF.